The T cell receptor (beta chain) under discussion was sequenced for a study of T cell clonotyping in hematopoietic cell transplantation. Study-wide context: Recipient samples before transplant were obtained post-cytoreduction.

Study-wide findings and caveats: Pathologically expanded recipient clonotypes increased progressively from day 30 to day 180 as diversity fell. Broader posttransplant TCR repertoire diversity was predicted by graft donor and pretransplant recipient Inverse Simpson Index values.

Documented time point: recipient sample about 28 days before transplant, after cytoreduction. Trimming took 5 bases from V and 0 from J, leaving 15 bases between them. There are 16 residues in the CDR3. Germline V gene sequence: CDR1 SNHLY, CDR2 FYNNEI. Clones were sequenced by immunoSEQ multiplex PCR, and TCRdb holds only the in-frame ones, with some missing. The sample lists about 80,000 clones, 96% occurring once. In regard to this clone: The antigen is unknown.

The sequenced sample was peripheral blood mononuclear cells, obtained before stem cell transplant. The rearrangement links TRBV2 to TRBJ2-3; D is uncertain. The clonotype originates from a woman aged 50 to 60 with acute myeloid leukemia. Some clones in this sample may be carry-over from other donors' samples. CDR3 sequence: CASSPRQVPSTDTQYF. As DNA, the CDR3 is TGTGCCAGCAGTCCCCGCCAGGTTCCTAGCACAGATACGCAGTATTTT.